These 30 T cell receptor beta chains were all obtained from the same sample, sequenced in a study of T-cell reconstitution after alpha-beta-depleted transplantation in children. Unique molecular identifiers were built into the TCRbeta library. TCRdb itself ran the PCR reads through MiXCR, one entry per CDR3 protein. Altogether 250,000 to 300,000 distinct CDR3 sequences are present, roughly 9.1% being singletons, with the ten largest covering 7% to 9.5%. The material sequenced was PBMCs, taken before TCRalphabeta/CD19-depleted stem cell transplant. All receptors derive from a boy younger than two with acute myeloid leukemia, due to receive a stem cell transplant.

The table lists this clonotype with many counts. The genes are TRBV4-3 and TRBJ2-1; TRBD2 might be the D (6 bases). V was shortened by 1 base and J by 2 bases, with 9 bases between the two germline ends. Germline V CDR1 and CDR2: LGHNA, YSLEER. This CDR3 comprises 15 residues. The DNA for the CDR3 is TGCGCCAGCAGCCAAGCAAGGGAGGCCTACAATGAGCAGTTCTTC. Its protein is CASSQAREAYNEQFF.

This clonotype was counted ten times or more. The V and J genes are TRBV12-3 or TRBV12-4 and TRBJ2-1; no clear D gene. The CDR3 has 13 residues. V lost 3 bases, J lost 8 bases, and 11 bases lay in between. DNA for the CDR3: TGTGCCAGCAGTTTGCTGGCCCGGGATGAGCAGTTCTTC. Protein product: CASSLLARDEQFF.

This sequence joins TRBV20-1 and TRBJ2-7; D not certain. This CDR3 is 13 amino acids long. V dropped 0 bases and J dropped 1 base, with 7 bases sitting between them. Germline assignment: CDR1 DFQATT and CDR2 SNEGSKA (reference sequence). This CDR3 reads CSARDHISYEQYF. DNA for the CDR3: TGCAGTGCTAGAGATCACATTTCCTACGAGCAGTACTTC.

This CDR3 is CASTDSRGLNSPLHF. As DNA, the CDR3 is TGTGCCAGCACCGACTCCAGGGGACTGAATTCACCCCTCCACTTT. The chain recombines TRBV12-3 or TRBV12-4 with TRBJ1-6; tentatively, D is TRBD1 (6 bases). V gave up 7 bases and J gave up 7 bases, with 17 bases separating them. CDR3 size: 15 residues.

This clonotype has at least ten counts. The rearrangement links TRBV20-1 to TRBJ2-1, with 7 positions matching TRBD1. The CDR3 runs 11 residues. Trimming took 5 bases from V and 10 from J; bases not matched to a gene: 5. Germline V lookup: CDR1 DFQATT, CDR2 SNEGSKA (reference sequence). CDR3: CSAPTGVEQFF. CDR3 sequence (DNA): TGCAGTGCTCCCACAGGGGTGGAGCAGTTCTTC.

The sample holds a few counts of this clonotype. The chain joins TRBV2 to TRBJ2-7; D not resolved. The CDR3 loop spans 12 amino acids. Germline V gene lookup returns CDR1 SNHLY and CDR2 FYNNEI. V was clipped by 7 bases and J by 3 bases, with 10 bases between them. CDR3 protein: CASMLDHYEQYF. For the CDR3, the DNA is TGTGCCAGCATGCTAGACCACTACGAGCAGTACTTC.

At least ten counts were recorded for this clonotype. The genes are TRBV7-3 and TRBJ2-2; TRBD2 matches at 10 bases. Germline V lookup: CDR1 SGHTA, CDR2 FQGTGA. The CDR3 extends over 14 amino acids. The V gene end was trimmed by 2 bases and the J gene end by 6 bases; junction bases not matched to a gene: 0. As DNA, the CDR3 is TGTGCCAGCAGCTTAGGACTAGCGGCCGGGGAGCTGTTTTTT. It codes for CASSLGLAAGELFF.

This clonotype occurred a few times. The chain is built from TRBV20-1 and TRBJ2-1, with TRBD2 identical over 11 bases. The CDR3 contains 15 residues. CDR1 and CDR2 (germline): DFQATT, SNEGSKA (reference sequence). Losses at the gene ends were 0 bases for V and 7 bases for J; bases not matched to a gene: 5. CDR3 residues: CSARDTSGSTNEQFF. CDR3 nucleotides: TGCAGTGCTAGAGATACTAGCGGGAGTACGAATGAGCAGTTCTTC.

The sample holds a few counts of this clonotype. The chain recombines TRBV10-3 with TRBJ2-1; 14 nucleotides agree with TRBD2. Germline V gene data show CDR1 as ENHRY and CDR2 as SYGVKD. This CDR3 is built from 17 residues. V was clipped by 2 bases and J by 8 bases; unmatched bases: 8. The chain's CDR3 is CAISEPGLAGAGDEQFF. The CDR3 nucleotides read TGTGCCATCAGTGAGCCGGGACTAGCGGGAGCTGGGGATGAGCAGTTCTTC.

This clonotype was picked up many times. This chain joins TRBV5-1 and TRBJ2-4; TRBD1 is a possible D gene (6 bases). Germline CDR1 reads SGHRS; CDR2 reads YFSETQ. This CDR3 is 15 amino acids long. V lost 0 bases to trimming and J lost 8 bases, with 15 bases between them. CDR3 residues: CASSLDRAHWDIQYF. DNA for the CDR3: TGCGCCAGCAGCTTGGACAGGGCTCACTGGGACATTCAGTACTTC.

The sample holds a few counts of this clonotype. The rearrangement joins TRBV12-5 to TRBJ2-1, with 13 bases lining up with TRBD2. This CDR3 comprises 16 residues. V was pared by 2 bases and J by 12 bases, with 10 bases of the junction left unmatched. In germline, CDR1 is LGHNT, CDR2 FRNRAP. The CDR3 nucleotides are TGTGCTAGTGGTTTGTTTGGGACTAGCGGGGAATCGGGGCAGTTCTTC. This sequence encodes CASGLFGTSGESGQFF.

The sample holds many counts of this clonotype. The chain links TRBV13 to TRBJ2-7, with 10 positions matching TRBD2. Germline values: CDR1 PRHDT, CDR2 FYEKMQ (reference sequence). This CDR3 comprises 15 residues. V lost 6 bases to trimming and J lost 1 base; unmatched junction nucleotides: 6. CDR3 amino acids: CASSWSGRGSYEQYF. In DNA, the CDR3 is TGTGCCAGCAGTTGGAGCGGGAGGGGTTCCTACGAGCAGTACTTC.

The rearrangement joins TRBV24-1 to TRBJ2-3, with D unclear. Germline V CDR1 and CDR2: KGHDR, SFDVKD. Trimming stripped 4 bases from V and 5 bases from J, with 6 bases between. This CDR3 region has 12 residues. The CDR3, as DNA: TGTGCCACCAGTGACATATTAGATACGCAGTATTTT. It translates to CATSDILDTQYF.

This clonotype came up a few times. This rearrangement joins TRBV10-3 to TRBJ2-7; a possible D gene is TRBD1 (6 bases). Trimming stripped 0 bases from V and 2 bases from J, with 11 bases between. Per the germline V gene, CDR1 is ENHRY and CDR2 is SYGVKD. The CDR3 has 15 residues. The CDR3 is CAISESGRDTYEQYF. The CDR3 bases are TGTGCCATCAGTGAGTCGGGCCGGGACACCTACGAGCAGTACTTC.

This clonotype was counted only a few times. The chain employs TRBV19 and TRBJ1-5, with TRBD1 identical over 8 bases. The germline V gene has CDR1 LNHDA and CDR2 SQIVND (reference sequence). Trimming at V came to 3 bases and at J to 2 bases, leaving 6 bases not matched to a gene. The CDR3 extends over 16 amino acids. CDR3 DNA sequence: TGTGCCAGTAGTATTGACAGGGGTTCAGGCAATCAGCCCCAGCATTTT. Translation: CASSIDRGSGNQPQHF.

This clonotype was seen many times. A read error is possible here, since a much larger clone lies one base away. The J gene is TRBJ2-7, the V gene TRBV28; 11 bases fit TRBD1. CDR1 and CDR2 (germline): MDHEN, SYDVKM. This CDR3 is built from 14 residues. The CDR3 DNA reads as TGTTCCAGCAGTTTAGGGACAGGGGGCTACGAGCAGTACTTC. Protein: CSSSLGTGGYEQYF.

This clonotype appeared many times. The chain carries TRBV12-3 or TRBV12-4 and TRBJ1-1; D not certain. V lost 7 bases to trimming and J lost 5 bases, with 14 bases between them. The CDR3 contains 13 residues. CDR3 in amino acids: CASTSTPGTEAFF. CDR3 nucleotides: TGTGCCAGCACCTCGACCCCTGGGACTGAAGCTTTCTTT.

This clonotype was detected ten times or more. The chain is built from TRBV12-3 or TRBV12-4 and TRBJ2-3; D possibly corresponds to TRBD1 (5 bases). V lost 6 bases and J 6 bases, leaving 13 bases between the germline ends. This CDR3 contains 13 residues. In DNA form, the CDR3 reads TGTGCCAGCAGGATGGGGCTTAAGGATACGCAGTATTTT. Its translation is CASRMGLKDTQYF.

This clonotype was recorded many times. The chain couples TRBV24-1 to TRBJ2-3; D is undetermined. V lost 0 bases, J lost 3 bases, and 9 bases lay in between. CDR3 length: 15 amino acids. Germline V gives CDR1 KGHDR, CDR2 SFDVKD. The CDR3: CATSDLPSSTDTQYF. In DNA form, the CDR3 reads TGTGCCACCAGTGATTTGCCCAGCTCGACAGATACGCAGTATTTT.

This clonotype has ten or more counts. The V call is TRBV5-1, the J call TRBJ2-3; no firm D call. V was shortened by 0 bases and J by 2 bases, with 10 bases between the two germline ends. This CDR3 region has 15 residues. Germline V gene lookup returns CDR1 SGHRS and CDR2 YFSETQ. CDR3 loop: CASSLGGSPTDTQYF. Written as DNA, the CDR3 is TGCGCCAGCAGCTTGGGGGGTAGTCCCACAGATACGCAGTATTTT.

Comment on this clonotype: Since a much larger clone is just one base distant, this may be a read error. This chain uses TRBV4-2 with TRBJ1-1, with a tentative D call TRBD1 (6 bases). The CDR3 totals 15 residues. Germline assignment: CDR1 LGHNA and CDR2 YNFKEQ. The CDR3 DNA follows: TGTGCCAGCAGCCAAGAATCGCAGGGGATCACTCAAGCTTTCTTT. Its translation: CASSQESQGITQAFF.

This clonotype was observed many times. The chain employs TRBV5-5 and TRBJ1-5; D gene ambiguous. CDR1 and CDR2 from the germline V gene are SGHKS and YYEKEE (reference sequence). This CDR3 is built from 15 residues. The ends were cut back, 2 bases at V and 3 bases at J, with 12 bases in the middle. The CDR3 DNA is TGTGCCAGCAGCTTCACCCCTGGCTACAATCAGCCCCAGCATTTT. Translating gives CASSFTPGYNQPQHF.

Ten or more counts support this clonotype. The chain uses TRBV9 and TRBJ2-6; no clear D gene. V lost 6 bases to trimming and J lost 0 bases, with 22 bases between them. CDR3 length equals 19 residues. CDR1 and CDR2 (germline): SGDLS, YYNGEE. This chain's CDR3 is CASTRFGPTKGSGANVLTF. As DNA, the CDR3 is TGTGCCAGCACCAGATTCGGGCCTACTAAGGGCTCTGGGGCCAACGTCCTGACTTTC.

The chain is built from TRBV5-1 and TRBJ2-1; 11 nucleotides align to TRBD2. CDR3 length: 16 amino acids. V lost 0 bases to trimming and J lost 4 bases; unmatched junction nucleotides: 3. CDR1 is SGHRS, CDR2 YFSETQ, per germline. The CDR3 region has the DNA TGCGCCAGCAGCTTGGTTACTAGCGGGGGATACAATGAGCAGTTCTTC. Protein product: CASSLVTSGGYNEQFF.

This clonotype was seen repeatedly, ten times or more. The rearrangement joins TRBV5-5 to TRBJ1-3, with 10 bases matching TRBD1. The germline gives CDR1 SGHKS, CDR2 YYEKEE (reference sequence). The CDR3 contains 17 residues. The V segment lost 1 base and the J segment 4 bases; nucleotides outside the gene matches: 8. The CDR3, as DNA: TGTGCCAGCAGCTTGTACCTGACAGGGGGCGACGGAAACACCATATATTTT. It specifies CASSLYLTGGDGNTIYF.

This clonotype was observed at least ten times. CDR3 nucleotide sequence: TGCGCCAGCAGGCCTAGCTCTGGGGCCAACGTCCTGACTTTC. Its protein is CASRPSSGANVLTF. The J gene is TRBJ2-6, the V gene TRBV5-1, with D unresolved. This CDR3 spans 14 amino acids. Trimming removed 5 bases from V and 0 bases from J, with 6 bases in between. Germline V gene lookup returns CDR1 SGHRS and CDR2 YFSETQ.

In its sample, this clonotype was seen many times. The gene calls are TRBV5-1 and TRBJ1-4, with 7 bases aligning to TRBD1. J lost 8 bases, V lost 1 base, and 17 bases had no gene match. The germline V gene has CDR1 SGHRS and CDR2 YFSETQ. CDR3 size: 18 residues. The CDR3: CASSLFPQGMRIGEKLFF. The CDR3 DNA reads as TGCGCCAGCAGCTTGTTTCCACAGGGGATGAGGATCGGGGAAAAACTGTTTTTT. The variable domain in full, with the rest retrieved from reference TRBV5-1 and TRBJ1-4, is KAGVTQTPRYLIKTRGQQVTLSCSPISGHRSVSWYQQTPGQGLQFLFEYFSETQRNKGNFPGRFSGRQFSNSRSEMNVSTLELGDSALYLCASSLFPQGMRIGEKLFFGSGTQLSVL.

This clonotype was picked up many times. The J gene is TRBJ2-1, the V gene TRBV28, with 8 bases fitting TRBD2. From germline, CDR1 is MDHEN and CDR2 SYDVKM. Losses at the gene ends were 2 bases for V and 7 bases for J; bases not matched to a gene: 4. The CDR3 is 14 residues long. CDR3: CASSLVAGNNEQFF. The CDR3 DNA sequence: TGTGCCAGCAGTTTAGTAGCGGGGAATAATGAGCAGTTCTTC.

This clonotype was observed a few times. The chain carries TRBV7-8 and TRBJ2-7, with D possibly called TRBD1 or TRBD2 (6 bases each). The CDR3 has 16 residues. The germline V gene encodes CDR1 SGHVS and CDR2 FQNEAQ. V lost 3 bases to trimming and J lost 1 base, with 16 bases between them. The CDR3 region has the DNA TGTGCCAGCAGCTTTAGGGGGACTCTCCTTTCCTACGAGCAGTACTTC. Translation: CASSFRGTLLSYEQYF.

The rearrangement joins TRBV7-3 to TRBJ2-2; the match to TRBD1 covers 9 bases. V lost 1 base and J lost 5; bases outside the gene matches: 2. The CDR3 length is 15 residues. Germline V gene sequence: CDR1 SGHTA, CDR2 FQGTGA. CDR3 in amino acids: CASSLMTGGTGELFF. The CDR3 nucleotides read TGTGCCAGCAGCTTAATGACAGGGGGAACCGGGGAGCTGTTTTTT.